The 13 T cell receptor beta chains in this list originate from one sample, sequenced in a study of identical twins. TCRdb processed the 5' RACE reads anew with MiXCR; each CDR3 protein has one entry. The profile shows approximately 690,000 distinct CDR3 sequences, roughly 6% of them singletons. Sequencing input: naive T cells sorted from blood. These TCRs come from a man aged 18 to 30 in good health.

This clonotype was counted ten times or more. The J gene is TRBJ1-1, the V gene TRBV7-2; D is unclear. The CDR3 runs 16 residues. Germline assignment: CDR1 SGHTA and CDR2 FQGNSA. Trimming shortened V by 1 base and J by 1 base, and 13 bases separated the two germline ends. The CDR3 reads CASSLVWPHGNTEAFF. The CDR3 DNA follows: TGTGCCAGCAGCTTAGTGTGGCCGCATGGGAACACTGAAGCTTTCTTT.

This clonotype showed up many times. V gene TRBV7-8 combines with J gene TRBJ1-5; D possibly corresponds to TRBD1 (6 bases). Germline V gene sequence: CDR1 SGHVS, CDR2 FQNEAQ. With 0 bases removed from V and 7 bases from J, the gap between germline ends came to 10 bases. CDR3 size: 14 residues. CDR3 protein: CASSLAQGRQPQHF. In nucleotides, the CDR3 is TGTGCCAGCAGCTTAGCACAGGGAAGGCAGCCCCAGCATTTT.

This clonotype was seen many times. J is TRBJ2-5 and V is TRBV20-1, with 8 bases fitting TRBD2. CDR3 length equals 12 residues. V trimming: 4 bases; J trimming: 7 bases; junction bases outside the gene matches: 5. The germline V gene encodes CDR1 DFQATT and CDR2 SNEGSKA (reference sequence). CDR3 bases: TGCAGTGCTACCGGGACTAGAATGACCCAGTACTTC. Protein: CSATGTRMTQYF.

About this clonotype: One end of the junction varies from germline; a read error may be responsible. The rearrangement links TRBV7-9 to TRBJ2-5, with TRBD2 identical over 9 bases. This CDR3 has 11 residues. The V gene's germline CDR1 is SEHNR and CDR2 FQNEAQ (reference sequence). The CDR3 sequence: CASSLPGLAYF. CDR3 coding DNA: TGTGCCAGCAGCCTACCGGGACTAGCATATTTC.

This clonotype was picked up many times. The chain recombines TRBV11-2 with TRBJ1-1; 7 nucleotides align to TRBD1. The CDR3 contains 15 residues. V shed 6 bases, J shed 5 bases, and the junction held 12 bases outside the gene matches. Germline V gives CDR1 SGHAT, CDR2 FQNNGV. As DNA, the CDR3 is TGTGCCAGCAGGAGGGGGCAGGGAAGGAGGACTGAAGCTTTCTTT. Protein: CASRRGQGRRTEAFF.

This clonotype occurred many times. The V gene is TRBV6-2 or TRBV6-3, the J gene TRBJ1-1, with 8 positions matching TRBD1. Looked up from germline, CDR1 is MNHEY and CDR2 is SVGEGT. CDR3 length: 15 amino acids. V lost 7 bases, J lost 11 bases, and 18 bases stayed unmatched. This CDR3 reads CASTLRDRWGFGAFF. For the CDR3, the DNA is TGTGCCAGCACCCTTAGGGACAGGTGGGGTTTCGGCGCTTTCTTT.

This clonotype showed up many times. CDR3 sequence: CASSRASDTQYF. CDR3 in DNA: TGCGCCAGCAGTCGCGCGTCGGATACGCAGTATTTT. J is TRBJ2-3 and V is TRBV4-3, with D uncertain. V lost 6 bases and J 6 bases, leaving 10 bases between the germline ends. The CDR3 length is 12 residues. CDR1 and CDR2 (germline): LGHNA, YSLEER.

The sample holds many counts of this clonotype. The gene calls are TRBV5-5 and TRBJ2-5, with a weak D call TRBD1 (5 bases). V dropped 0 bases and J dropped 5 bases, with 11 bases sitting between them. Germline V gene lookup returns CDR1 SGHKS and CDR2 YYEKEE (reference sequence). The CDR3 has 14 amino acids. CDR3 region: CASSLEAGMETQYF. In DNA form, the CDR3 reads TGTGCCAGCAGCTTGGAGGCAGGGATGGAGACCCAGTACTTC.

This clonotype was detected ten times or more. The chain couples TRBV20-1 to TRBJ2-1, with TRBD2 identical over 7 bases. The CDR3 has 15 amino acids. The trim removed 4 bases at V and 2 bases at J, leaving 8 bases unmatched. Per germline, CDR1 DFQATT and CDR2 SNEGSKA (reference sequence). The CDR3 coding sequence is TGCAGTGCTACCCCCCTAGCGGTTACCTACAATGAGCAGTTCTTC. It encodes CSATPLAVTYNEQFF.

This clonotype was observed a few times. The chain joins TRBV11-2 to TRBJ2-4; no clear D gene. This CDR3 contains 14 residues. V lost 5 bases, J lost 9 bases, and 17 bases lay in between. Germline V gene data show CDR1 as SGHAT and CDR2 as FQNNGV. The CDR3 bases are TGTGCCAGCAGCCCCCGGGCCAGAGTTGGCATTCAGTACTTC. It is translated as CASSPRARVGIQYF.

This clonotype has at least ten counts. The gene calls are TRBV12-3 or TRBV12-4 and TRBJ1-5; 8 bases match TRBD1. J was trimmed by 2 bases and V by 5 bases; bases with no gene match: 5. The CDR3 is 15 amino acids. Here the CDR3 reads CASSVTGGGNQPQHF. DNA for the CDR3: TGTGCCAGCAGTGTCACAGGGGGGGGCAATCAGCCCCAGCATTTT.

In this sample, this clonotype turned up many times. This chain uses TRBV20-1 with TRBJ1-5; no firm D call. Germline lookup yields CDR1 DFQATT and CDR2 SNEGSKA (reference sequence). This CDR3 contains 14 residues. V gave up 3 bases and J gave up 0 bases, with 9 bases separating them. The CDR3 coding sequence is TGCAGTGCTAGGGCTATGTATAGCAATCAGCCCCAGCATTTT. As protein: CSARAMYSNQPQHF.

This clonotype was picked up a small number of times. The CDR3 here is CASSQGLADPTDTQYF. CDR3 sequence (DNA): TGTGCCAGCAGCCAAGGACTAGCGGATCCCACAGATACGCAGTATTTT. V and J are TRBV5-6 and TRBJ2-3; 10 positions agree with TRBD2. Germline V lookup: CDR1 SGHDT, CDR2 YYEEEE. V lost 4 bases to trimming and J lost 2 bases; unmatched junction nucleotides: 7. The CDR3 is made up of 16 amino acids.